This T cell receptor beta chain was identified in a study of cytomegalovirus exposure and HLA in healthy donors. The study's findings and limits: Earlier analysis found most TCR beta V segments productive about 87% or about 30% of the time. Whilst most TCR sequences proved rare, a subset of public TCRs occurred across many donors. The classifier was said to identify cytomegalovirus status with high specificity and sensitivity.

Germline values: CDR1 MNHGY, CDR2 SAAAGT. The V gene end was trimmed by 9 bases and the J gene end by 1 base; junction bases not matched to a gene: 10. CDR3 length: 17 amino acids. Amplification used 60 Vbeta primers and 13 Jbeta primers. Sequencing was performed with immunoSEQ multiplex PCR; in TCRdb, only in-frame clones are kept and a portion is missing. The sample includes about 98,000 clones, roughly 76% of them seen just once. Not recorded for this donor was the CMV serostatus. On this clone itself: Its antigen is unknown.

This TCR was sampled from a human donor in good health. The chain is built from TRBV6-8 and TRBJ2-5; 14 nucleotides agree with TRBD2. Sequencing was done on a sample of PBMCs. The CDR3 DNA reads as TGTGCCAGTCCTACACCGGGACTAGCGGGGGTCCAAGAGACCCAGTACTTC. Amino acid sequence: CASPTPGLAGVQETQYF.